The TCR beta chain described here comes from a study of T cell responses to AZD1222 COVID-19 vaccine. Study background: Second doses at about 4 or about 12 weeks were pooled.

Libraries were prepared by immunoSEQ multiplex PCR; TCRdb keeps only in-frame clonotypes and omits some of them. The sample consists of some 130,000 clones, more than 75% of them appearing once. Study outcomes and limitations: Across spike, vaccine-associated CD4 TCRs were found, dominant at 160-218 and 743-854.

Worth noting for this clone: Its specificity is unknown.

The CDR3 covers 13 residues. CDR1 is SGHAT and CDR2 is FQDESV in the germline V gene (reference sequence). The V end was cut by 3 bases, the J end by 5 bases, with 8 bases between. Specimen: peripheral blood, collected on day 0 of AZD1222 vaccination. The sequence was collected from an adult in good health. The chain employs TRBV11-1 and TRBJ2-1; D is unclear. The DNA for the CDR3 is TGTGCCAGCAGCTTGTCTCTGAACAATGAGCAGTTCTTC. It specifies CASSLSLNNEQFF.